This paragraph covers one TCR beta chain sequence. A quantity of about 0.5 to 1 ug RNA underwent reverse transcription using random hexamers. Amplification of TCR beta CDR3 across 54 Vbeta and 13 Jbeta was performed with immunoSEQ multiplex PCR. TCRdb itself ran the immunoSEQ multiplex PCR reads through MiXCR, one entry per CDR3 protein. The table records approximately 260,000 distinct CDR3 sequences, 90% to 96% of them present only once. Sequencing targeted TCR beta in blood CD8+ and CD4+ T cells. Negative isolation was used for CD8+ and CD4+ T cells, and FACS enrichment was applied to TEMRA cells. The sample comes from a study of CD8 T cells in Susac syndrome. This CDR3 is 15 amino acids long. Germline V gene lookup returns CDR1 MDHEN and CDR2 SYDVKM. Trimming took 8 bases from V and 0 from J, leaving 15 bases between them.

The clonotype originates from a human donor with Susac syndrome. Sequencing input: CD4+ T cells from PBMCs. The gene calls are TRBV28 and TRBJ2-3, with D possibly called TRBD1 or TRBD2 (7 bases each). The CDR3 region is CASSQGGASTDTQYF. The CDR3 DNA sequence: TGTGCCAGCTCCCAGGGGGGGGCTAGCACAGATACGCAGTATTTT. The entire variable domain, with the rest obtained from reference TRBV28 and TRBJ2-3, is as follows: DVKVTQSSRYLVKRTGEKVFLECVQDMDHENMFWYRQDPGLGLRLIYFSYDVKMKEKGDIPEGYSVSREKKERFSLILESASTNQTSMYLCASSQGGASTDTQYFGPGTRLTVL.